These 31 T cell receptor beta chains were sequenced from one sample in a study of blood T cell repertoires in COVID-19. This table comes from immunoSEQ multiplex PCR, and its TCRdb copy is limited to in-frame clones, with some not included. The table shows approximately 480,000 clones, with 89% occurring only once. The sequencing input was peripheral blood. All receptors derive from a man aged 18 to 35 with COVID-19, enrolled during active disease.

This chain connects TRBV27 to TRBJ2-3; D unresolved. Trimming took off 6 bases at V and 0 bases at J, with 10 bases between the two ends. This CDR3 has 14 residues. Germline loops: CDR1 MNHEY, CDR2 SMNVEV (reference sequence). This chain's CDR3 is CASRISLSTDTQYF. CDR3 sequence (DNA): TGTGCCAGCAGAATTAGTTTGAGCACAGATACGCAGTATTTT.

The rearrangement uses TRBV18 and TRBJ2-5; D may be TRBD1 (5 bases). The ends were cut back, 1 base at V and 0 bases at J, with 6 bases in the middle. The CDR3 has 14 amino acids. CDR1 and CDR2 from the germline V gene are KGHSH and LQKENI. The CDR3 is CASSPRRDQETQYF. CDR3 coding DNA: TGTGCCAGCTCACCACGCAGGGACCAAGAGACCCAGTACTTC.

This clone was detected a few times. The chain employs TRBV5-1 and TRBJ1-5; 8 bases line up with TRBD1. The length of the CDR3 is 16 residues. V dropped 4 bases and J dropped 0; count of bases not matched to a gene: 6. Germline CDR1 and CDR2: SGHRS and YFSETQ. The CDR3, as DNA: TGCGCCAGCAGCGTTGGGACAGGCCATAGCAATCAGCCCCAGCATTTT. Amino acid sequence: CASSVGTGHSNQPQHF.

This clone has more than one count but fewer than ten. The chain uses TRBV2 and TRBJ2-7, with 13 bases matching TRBD2. CDR1 and CDR2 (germline): SNHLY, FYNNEI. The CDR3 loop spans 14 amino acids. Trimming removed 6 bases from V and 6 bases from J; junction bases left unmatched: 5. CDR3 sequence (DNA): TGTGCCAGCAGCGGACTAGCGGGAGTTGGCGAGCAGTACTTC. Its translation: CASSGLAGVGEQYF.

The rearrangement joins TRBV20-1 to TRBJ2-7; D perhaps matches TRBD1 (6 bases). Germline CDR1 and CDR2: DFQATT and SNEGSKA (reference sequence). This CDR3 spans 12 amino acids. V gave up 3 bases and J gave up 3 bases, with 9 bases separating them. CDR3 loop: CSASYRVYEQYF. The CDR3 DNA reads TGCAGTGCTAGTTACAGGGTCTACGAGCAGTACTTC.

The chain couples TRBV19 to TRBJ1-3, with a possible D match to TRBD1 (5 bases). The V end lost 6 bases, the J end lost 0 bases, and 12 bases lay between the germline ends. This CDR3 has 15 residues. Looked up from germline, CDR1 is LNHDA and CDR2 is SQIVND (reference sequence). The chain's CDR3 is CASSPGHHSGNTIYF. Here the CDR3 DNA reads TGTGCCAGTAGCCCAGGGCATCACTCTGGAAACACCATATATTTT. The full variable domain, with the rest looked up from reference TRBV19 and TRBJ1-3, is DGGITQSPKYLFRKEGQNVTLSCEQNLNHDAMYWYRQDPGQGLRLIYYSQIVNDFQKGDIAEGYSVSREKKESFPLTVTSAQKNPTAFYLCASSPGHHSGNTIYFGEGSWLTVV.

The V and J genes are TRBV10-3 and TRBJ2-7; no reliable D call. CDR1 is ENHRY and CDR2 is SYGVKD in the germline V gene. The CDR3 is made up of 14 amino acids. Deletions cut 2 bases from V and 3 bases from J, with 11 bases between. The CDR3 here is CAISERGQHYEQYF. In nucleotides, the CDR3 is TGTGCCATCAGTGAGCGAGGTCAACACTACGAGCAGTACTTC.

With respect to this clone: The sample carries other DNA sequences with the same CDR3. The V gene is TRBV7-9, the J gene TRBJ2-7; a weak D match, TRBD2 (6 bases). The ends were cut back, 4 bases at V and 0 bases at J, with 10 bases in the middle. Germline V lookup: CDR1 SEHNR, CDR2 FQNEAQ (reference sequence). The CDR3 runs 14 residues. The CDR3, as DNA: TGTGCCAGCAGCTCCCGGGACTCCTCCTACGAGCAGTACTTC. It codes for CASSSRDSSYEQYF.

This sequence joins TRBV5-1 and TRBJ1-2; D not resolved. The CDR3 has 14 residues. The V and J ends lost 6 bases and 7 bases respectively, with 19 bases between them. Germline CDR1 is SGHRS and CDR2 is YFSETQ. The chain's CDR3 is CASNKNGPESGYTF. Here the CDR3 DNA reads TGCGCCAGCAATAAAAATGGGCCAGAGAGTGGCTACACCTTC.

The CDR3 region has the DNA TGTGCCAGCAGTCCCCTCGTAACCGGGGAGCTGTTTTTT. This gives the protein CASSPLVTGELFF. The chain has TRBV6-5 and TRBJ2-2; D not certain. Trimming pared 5 bases from V and 5 bases from J, leaving 9 bases between. Germline V CDR1 and CDR2: MNHEY, SVGAGI. The CDR3 loop spans 13 amino acids.

This clone showed up just once. V is TRBV28 and J is TRBJ2-7, with 12 nucleotides matching TRBD1. The trim removed 5 bases at V and 3 bases at J, leaving 11 bases unmatched. In germline, CDR1 is MDHEN, CDR2 SYDVKM. The CDR3 runs to 17 residues. The CDR3 sequence: CASSHRGDRGLFYEQYF. The DNA for the CDR3 is TGTGCCAGCAGTCACCGGGGGGACAGGGGGCTGTTCTACGAGCAGTACTTC.

This sequence joins TRBV5-6 and TRBJ2-5; 7 bases are shared with TRBD2. The CDR3 covers 14 residues. Trimming removed 4 bases from V and 2 bases from J; junction bases left unmatched: 5. CDR1 is SGHDT, CDR2 YYEEEE, per germline. CDR3 DNA sequence: TGTGCCAGCAGCCGCTCCGGGAGGCAAGAGACCCAGTACTTC. This sequence encodes CASSRSGRQETQYF.

The CDR3: CASCDGAGAQETQYF. Written as DNA, the CDR3 is TGTGCCAGCTGCGATGGAGCGGGAGCCCAGGAGACCCAGTACTTC. V is TRBV2 and J is TRBJ2-5, with TRBD2 matching over 8 bases. V dropped 8 bases and J dropped 5; count of bases not matched to a gene: 13. CDR1 and CDR2 (germline): SNHLY, FYNNEI. The CDR3 consists of 15 residues.

V and J are TRBV5-1 and TRBJ2-7; D is perhaps TRBD1 (6 bases). The germline V and J ends were trimmed by 0 bases and 7 bases, with 17 bases remaining between them. The CDR3 loop spans 15 amino acids. From germline, CDR1 is SGHRS and CDR2 YFSETQ. This CDR3 is CASSLAGTHWEEQYF. The CDR3 nucleotides are TGCGCCAGCAGCTTGGCCGGGACACATTGGGAGGAGCAGTACTTC.

This chain joins TRBV7-9 and TRBJ2-1; 9 positions match TRBD2. The CDR3 totals 15 residues. Unmatched junction bases numbered 9, after V lost 2 bases and J lost 10 bases. In germline, CDR1 is SEHNR, CDR2 FQNEAQ (reference sequence). Here the CDR3 DNA reads TGTGCCAGCAGCTTAATGACTAGCGGAGGGGGGGAGCAGTTCTTC. Translating it yields CASSLMTSGGGEQFF.

The chain uses TRBV6-5 and TRBJ1-1; TRBD1 matches at 10 bases. Germline V gene lookup returns CDR1 MNHEY and CDR2 SVGAGI. The CDR3 extends over 14 amino acids. J lost 4 bases, V lost 7 bases, and 6 bases had no gene match. CDR3 DNA: TGTGCCAGCAAACGGGACAGGGGACCCACTGAAGCTTTCTTT. Translating it yields CASKRDRGPTEAFF.

The chain recombines TRBV11-3 with TRBJ2-7, with 10 bases aligning to TRBD2. The CDR3 covers 18 residues. Germline V lookup: CDR1 SGHNT, CDR2 YENEEA. After removal of 5 bases from V and 4 bases from J, the junction contained 17 bases not matched to a gene. Written as DNA, the CDR3 is TGTGCCAGCAGCCCCGGAGGCCCAGCGGGAGGGCCCACATACGAGCAGTACTTC. It is translated as CASSPGGPAGGPTYEQYF.

The chain uses TRBV5-1 and TRBJ1-1; the D gene is possibly TRBD1 (6 bases). V was shortened by 1 base and J by 4 bases, with 11 bases between the two germline ends. Germline CDR1 and CDR2: SGHRS and YFSETQ. This CDR3 contains 14 residues. The CDR3 loop reads CASSLSQGSTEAFF. The CDR3 nucleotides are TGCGCCAGCAGCTTGTCACAGGGTAGCACTGAAGCTTTCTTT.

The chain links TRBV29-1 to TRBJ2-3; maybe TRBD1 (6 bases). The germline CDR1 and CDR2 sequences are SQVTM and ANQGSEA. The CDR3 consists of 15 residues. The V and J ends lost 5 bases and 1 base respectively, with 16 bases between them. CDR3 DNA sequence: TGCAGCGTTTCTAACAGGGCAGAGCGCACAGATACGCAGTATTTT. This translates into CSVSNRAERTDTQYF.

This clone has just one count. This chain connects TRBV19 to TRBJ2-1; D is possibly TRBD2 (6 bases). Per the germline V gene, CDR1 is LNHDA and CDR2 is SQIVND (reference sequence). Between the trimmed V and J ends, which lost 10 bases and 0 bases, there was a span of 16 bases. The CDR3 loop spans 15 amino acids. The CDR3 here is CATKLGGSSYNEQFF. The CDR3 region has the DNA TGTGCCACCAAATTGGGGGGTAGCTCCTACAATGAGCAGTTCTTC.

The chain employs TRBV25-1 and TRBJ1-5; D unresolved. Per the germline V gene, CDR1 is MGHDK and CDR2 is SYGVNS. V was clipped by 3 bases and J by 6 bases, with 9 bases between them. The CDR3 consists of 13 residues. Written as DNA, the CDR3 is TGTGCCAGCAGTGACTCGTCGGGTCAGCCCCAGCATTTT. This codes for CASSDSSGQPQHF.

The gene calls are TRBV29-1 and TRBJ1-2; 8 bases map to TRBD1. Trimming took 5 bases from V and 2 from J; bases not matched to a gene: 4. Germline CDR1 and CDR2: SQVTM and ANQGSEA. The CDR3 sequence is 13 residues long. The CDR3 is CSVRAGGNYGYTF. Here the CDR3 DNA reads TGCAGCGTTCGTGCAGGGGGCAACTATGGCTACACCTTC.

V is TRBV5-8 and J is TRBJ2-3; 7 positions match TRBD2. Germline V gives CDR1 SGHTS, CDR2 YDEGEE. With 5 bases clipped from V and 0 bases from J, the junction kept 9 bases outside the gene matches. This CDR3 has 16 amino acids. CDR3 sequence (DNA): TGTGCCAGCAGTAGATTAGGCGGGAGTAGCACAGATACGCAGTATTTT. Translating gives CASSRLGGSSTDTQYF.

The chain combines TRBV24-1 with TRBJ2-5; D may be TRBD2 (6 bases). The V gene lost 3 bases and the J gene lost 5 bases, with 6 bases spanning the gap. Germline V lookup: CDR1 KGHDR, CDR2 SFDVKD. CDR3 size: 12 residues. The CDR3 here is CATSDRGETQYF. CDR3 DNA: TGTGCCACCAGTGATCGGGGGGAGACCCAGTACTTC.

This chain joins TRBV6-5 and TRBJ2-7, with D possibly TRBD1 on 6 matching bases. This CDR3 spans 13 amino acids. With 7 bases removed from V and 5 bases from J, the gap between germline ends came to 15 bases. Germline-derived CDR1 and CDR2 are MNHEY and SVGAGI. The CDR3 spells CASIKTGSHEQYF. DNA of the CDR3: TGTGCCAGCATCAAGACAGGATCCCACGAGCAGTACTTC.

This clone was picked up one time. In DNA form, the CDR3 reads TGCGCCAGCGCACACACCGTAGACAGGGAAGCTTTCTTT. Its protein is CASAHTVDREAFF. V usage is TRBV4-1 and J usage is TRBJ1-1; D possibly corresponds to TRBD1 (6 bases). The germline CDR1 and CDR2 sequences are MGHRA and YSYEKL. CDR3 length: 13 residues. The ends were cut back, 8 bases at V and 8 bases at J, with 18 bases in the middle.

The chain recombines TRBV19 with TRBJ1-1, with 7 bases aligning to TRBD1. Per the germline V gene, CDR1 is LNHDA and CDR2 is SQIVND (reference sequence). Trimming at V came to 5 bases and at J to 5 bases, leaving 11 bases not matched to a gene. The CDR3 loop spans 15 amino acids. Written as DNA, the CDR3 is TGTGCCAGTAGTCCGTGGCCAGGGGGTGGGACTGAAGCTTTCTTT. This codes for CASSPWPGGGTEAFF.

The chain carries TRBV6-6 and TRBJ1-1, with a weak D call TRBD1 (6 bases). The CDR3 length is 15 residues. Germline V lookup: CDR1 MNHNY, CDR2 SVGAGI (reference sequence). The germline V and J ends were trimmed by 0 bases and 1 base, with 9 bases remaining between them. The CDR3, as DNA: TGTGCCAGCAGTTACTCCCGGACAGAGAACACTGAAGCTTTCTTT. Translation: CASSYSRTENTEAFF.

The chain carries TRBV14 and TRBJ1-1; 7 bases line up with TRBD1. Germline values: CDR1 SGHDN, CDR2 FVKESK. V shed 2 bases and J 3 bases; nucleotides not matched to a gene: 9. This CDR3 contains 16 residues. CDR3 amino acids: CASSQRDREGDTEAFF. CDR3 sequence (DNA): TGTGCCAGCAGCCAAAGGGACAGAGAGGGGGACACTGAAGCTTTCTTT.

The chain's CDR3 is CASNSWGTENNEQFF. As DNA, the CDR3 is TGTGCCAGCAACTCATGGGGGACAGAGAATAATGAGCAGTTCTTC. The V and J genes are TRBV5-8 and TRBJ2-1, with 7 bases fitting TRBD1. The germline CDR1 and CDR2 sequences are SGHTS and YDEGEE. The CDR3 has 15 residues. V lost 6 bases to trimming and J lost 7 bases; unmatched junction nucleotides: 13.

V usage is TRBV6-5 and J usage is TRBJ1-2, with D unresolved. This CDR3 contains 13 residues. V shed 6 bases and J shed 4 bases, with 12 bases lying between them. CDR1 is MNHEY and CDR2 is SVGAGI in the germline V gene. The CDR3 DNA reads as TGTGCCAGCAGGGCGGCAGACCGCTATGGCTACACCTTC. Translating it yields CASRAADRYGYTF.